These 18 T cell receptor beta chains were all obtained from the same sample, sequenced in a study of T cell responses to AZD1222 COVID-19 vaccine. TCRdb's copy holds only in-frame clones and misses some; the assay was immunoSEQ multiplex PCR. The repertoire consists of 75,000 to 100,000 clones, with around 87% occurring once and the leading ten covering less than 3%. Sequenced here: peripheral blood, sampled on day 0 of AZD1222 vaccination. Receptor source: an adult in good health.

The CDR3 loop is CARSLQHPGLEVGSPLHF. The CDR3, as DNA: TGTGCCAGAAGCTTACAACATCCTGGGCTTGAAGTCGGTTCACCCCTCCACTTT. The chain carries TRBV5-3 and TRBJ1-6; D not resolved. TRBV5-3 is annotated as an ORF whose role is uncertain. The CDR3 is 18 residues long. V was cut by 2 bases and J by 9 bases, with 24 bases left in between.

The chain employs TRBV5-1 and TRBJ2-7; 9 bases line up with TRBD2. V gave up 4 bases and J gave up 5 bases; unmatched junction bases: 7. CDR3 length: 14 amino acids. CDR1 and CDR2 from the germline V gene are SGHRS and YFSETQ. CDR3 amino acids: CASSGGLADNEQYF. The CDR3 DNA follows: TGCGCCAGCAGCGGGGGACTAGCTGACAACGAGCAGTACTTC.

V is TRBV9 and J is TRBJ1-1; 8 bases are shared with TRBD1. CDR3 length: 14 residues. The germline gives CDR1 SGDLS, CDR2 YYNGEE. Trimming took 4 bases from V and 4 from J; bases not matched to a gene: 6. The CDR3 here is CASSPRTGFTEAFF. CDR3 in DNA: TGTGCCAGCAGCCCCAGGACAGGGTTCACTGAAGCTTTCTTT.

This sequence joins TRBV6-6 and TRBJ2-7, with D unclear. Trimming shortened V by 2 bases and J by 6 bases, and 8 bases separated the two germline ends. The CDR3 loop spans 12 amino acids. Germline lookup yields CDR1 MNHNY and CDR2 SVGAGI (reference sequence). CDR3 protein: CASSYVMSEQYF. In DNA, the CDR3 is TGTGCCAGCAGTTACGTGATGAGCGAGCAGTACTTC.

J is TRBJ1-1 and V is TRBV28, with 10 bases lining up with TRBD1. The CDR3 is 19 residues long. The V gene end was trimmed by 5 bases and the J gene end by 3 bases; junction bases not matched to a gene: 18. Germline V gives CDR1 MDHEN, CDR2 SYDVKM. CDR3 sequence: CASSLFWDRGYSSHTEAFF. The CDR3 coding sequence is TGTGCCAGCAGTCTCTTCTGGGACAGGGGCTACTCCAGCCACACTGAAGCTTTCTTT.

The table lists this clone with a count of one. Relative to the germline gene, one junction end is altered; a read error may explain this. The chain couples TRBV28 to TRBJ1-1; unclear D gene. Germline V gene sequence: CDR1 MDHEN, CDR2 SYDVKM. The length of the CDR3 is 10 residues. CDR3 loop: CASGPFWRIF. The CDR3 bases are TGTGCCAGCGGGCCCTTTTGGAGGATCTTT.

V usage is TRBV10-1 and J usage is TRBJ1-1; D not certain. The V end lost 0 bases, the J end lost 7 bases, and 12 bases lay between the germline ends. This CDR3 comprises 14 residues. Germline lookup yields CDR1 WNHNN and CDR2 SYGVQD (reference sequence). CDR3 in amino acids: CASSESNAGDEAFF. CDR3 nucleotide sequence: TGCGCCAGCAGTGAGTCTAACGCAGGTGATGAAGCTTTCTTT.

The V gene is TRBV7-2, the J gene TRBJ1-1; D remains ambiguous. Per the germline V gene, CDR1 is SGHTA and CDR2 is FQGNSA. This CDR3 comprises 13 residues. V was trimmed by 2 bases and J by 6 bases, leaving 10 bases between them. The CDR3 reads CASSLRGEAEAFF. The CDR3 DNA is TGTGCCAGCAGCTTACGGGGAGAGGCTGAAGCTTTCTTT.

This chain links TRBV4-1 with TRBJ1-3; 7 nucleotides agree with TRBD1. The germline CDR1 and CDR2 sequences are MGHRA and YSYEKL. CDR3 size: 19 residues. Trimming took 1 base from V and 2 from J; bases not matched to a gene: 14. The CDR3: CASSQAGQFPKQTGNTIYF. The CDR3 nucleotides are TGCGCCAGCAGCCAAGCGGGACAGTTCCCTAAACAGACTGGAAACACCATATATTTT.

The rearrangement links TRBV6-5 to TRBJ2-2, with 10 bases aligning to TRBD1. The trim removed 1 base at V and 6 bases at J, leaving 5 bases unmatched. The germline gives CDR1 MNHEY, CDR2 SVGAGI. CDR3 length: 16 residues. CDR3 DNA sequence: TGTGCCAGCAGTTACTGGACAGGGGGGGCTCCCGGGGAGCTGTTTTTT. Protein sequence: CASSYWTGGAPGELFF.

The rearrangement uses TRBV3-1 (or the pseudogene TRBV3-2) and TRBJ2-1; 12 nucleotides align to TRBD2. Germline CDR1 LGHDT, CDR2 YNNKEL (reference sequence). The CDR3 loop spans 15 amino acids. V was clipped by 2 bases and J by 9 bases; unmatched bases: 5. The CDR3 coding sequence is TGTGCCAGCAGCCAACTAGCGGGAGGGCGAAGTGAGCAGTTCTTC. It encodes CASSQLAGGRSEQFF.

CDR3 amino acids: CAWSVRDRVSYTF. DNA for the CDR3: TGTGCCTGGAGTGTCCGGGACAGGGTAAGCTACACCTTC. The chain has TRBV30 and TRBJ1-2; 9 bases agree with TRBD1. Germline V gene data show CDR1 as GTSNPN and CDR2 as SVGIG (reference sequence). The CDR3 sequence is 13 residues long. Trimming cost V 0 bases and J 9 bases; bases outside gene matches: 5.

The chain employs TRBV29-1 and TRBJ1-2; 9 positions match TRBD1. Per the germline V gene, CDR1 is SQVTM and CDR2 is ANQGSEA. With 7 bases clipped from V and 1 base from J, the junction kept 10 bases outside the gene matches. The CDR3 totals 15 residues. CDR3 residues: CSGAGQGWDNYGYTF. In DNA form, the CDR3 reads TGCAGCGGCGCGGGACAGGGTTGGGATAACTATGGCTACACCTTC.

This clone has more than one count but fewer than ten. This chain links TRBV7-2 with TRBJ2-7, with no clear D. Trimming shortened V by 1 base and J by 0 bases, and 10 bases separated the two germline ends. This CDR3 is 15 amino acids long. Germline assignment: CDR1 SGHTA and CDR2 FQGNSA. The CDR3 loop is CASSLVQANSYEQYF. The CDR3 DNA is TGTGCCAGCAGCTTAGTGCAGGCAAACTCCTACGAGCAGTACTTC.

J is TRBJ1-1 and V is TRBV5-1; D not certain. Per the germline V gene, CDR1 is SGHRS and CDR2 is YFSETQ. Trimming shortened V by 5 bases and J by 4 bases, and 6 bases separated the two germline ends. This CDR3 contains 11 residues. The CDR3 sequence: CASRGLTEAFF. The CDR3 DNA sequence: TGCGCCAGCAGGGGTCTCACTGAAGCTTTCTTT.

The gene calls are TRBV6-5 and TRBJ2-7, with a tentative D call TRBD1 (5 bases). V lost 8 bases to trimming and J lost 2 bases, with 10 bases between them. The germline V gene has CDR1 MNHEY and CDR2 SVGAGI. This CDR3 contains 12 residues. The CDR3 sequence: CASRARAYEQYF. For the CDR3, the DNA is TGTGCCAGCCGGGCCAGGGCCTACGAGCAGTACTTC.

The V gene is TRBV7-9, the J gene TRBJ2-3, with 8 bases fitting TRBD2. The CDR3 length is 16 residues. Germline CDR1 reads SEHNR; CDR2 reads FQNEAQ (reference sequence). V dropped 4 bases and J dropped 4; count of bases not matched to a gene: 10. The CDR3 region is CASSSWRGEGADTQYF. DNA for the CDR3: TGTGCCAGCAGCTCGTGGCGGGGGGAGGGGGCAGATACGCAGTATTTT.

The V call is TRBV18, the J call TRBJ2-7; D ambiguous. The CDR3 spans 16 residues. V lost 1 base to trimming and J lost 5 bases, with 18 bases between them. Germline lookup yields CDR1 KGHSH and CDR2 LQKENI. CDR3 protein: CASSPRVNFQNHEQYF. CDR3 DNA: TGTGCCAGCTCACCACGGGTTAATTTTCAAAACCACGAGCAGTACTTC.